This is a list of T cell receptor beta chains from one sample in a study of blood T cell repertoires in COVID-19. Measured with immunoSEQ multiplex PCR; TCRdb has only the in-frame clones, and not every one. The sample yields some 390,000 clones, around nine tenths seen once. The sequencing input was peripheral blood. These receptor sequences come from a woman in her forties with COVID-19, enrolled during active disease. CDR3s include the opening cysteine and the closing phenylalanine or tryptophan. A D gene is named only where the DNA matches it firmly. Rows may omit the clone size; those that give it use once, few, many or a size class.

j_call: TRBJ2-2
clone_size: -
v_call: TRBV7-3
d_call: TRBD1
cdr3_nt: TGTGCCAGCAGCCGGGACAGGGGGGCGACCGGGGAGCTGTTTTTT
cdr3_aa: CASSRDRGATGELFF

j_call: TRBJ2-1
clone_size: -
v_call: TRBV27
d_call: TRBD2
cdr3_nt: TGTGCCAGTACTAGCGGACCTTACAATGAGCAGTTCTTC
cdr3_aa: CASTSGPYNEQFF

j_call: TRBJ1-4
clone_size: -
v_call: TRBV23-1
d_call: -
cdr3_nt: TGCGCCAGCAGTCAATCGGAGGGCAGGACGGAAAAACTGTTTTTT
cdr3_aa: CASSQSEGRTEKLFF

j_call: TRBJ1-1
clone_size: once
v_call: TRBV19
d_call: -
cdr3_nt: TGTGCCAGTACCAAGGCCAGACAGGTGCTCATGAACACTGAAGCTTTCTTT
cdr3_aa: CASTKARQVLMNTEAFF

j_call: TRBJ2-7
clone_size: -
v_call: TRBV4-3
d_call: TRBD2
cdr3_nt: TGCGCCAGCAGCCAAGCCCCGGCAGCGGGAGATCAGTACGAGCAGTACTTC
cdr3_aa: CASSQAPAAGDQYEQYF

j_call: TRBJ1-4
clone_size: -
v_call: TRBV27
d_call: TRBD1
cdr3_nt: TGTGCCAGCAGTTTGGACAGGAGGGGTGAAAAACTGTTTTTT
cdr3_aa: CASSLDRRGEKLFF

j_call: TRBJ2-3
clone_size: -
v_call: TRBV5-4
d_call: TRBD2
cdr3_nt: TGTGCCAGCAGCTTTAGTTTCCGGGGGGGCACAGATACGCAGTATTTT
cdr3_aa: CASSFSFRGGTDTQYF

j_call: TRBJ2-1
clone_size: -
v_call: TRBV28
d_call: TRBD1
cdr3_nt: TGTGCCAGCAGGATGGGACAGAGCTACAATGAGCAGTTCTTC
cdr3_aa: CASRMGQSYNEQFF

j_call: TRBJ2-7
clone_size: -
v_call: TRBV3-1/TRBV3-2
d_call: -
cdr3_nt: TGTGCCAGCAGCCGCGAAGGGGACTGGACAGGACGCTACGAGCAGTACTTC
cdr3_aa: CASSREGDWTGRYEQYF

j_call: TRBJ2-5
clone_size: -
v_call: TRBV6-2/TRBV6-3
d_call: TRBD2
cdr3_nt: TGTGCCAGCAGCCCCCTAGCGGGGGGGCCGGGAGAGACCCAGTACTTC
cdr3_aa: CASSPLAGGPGETQYF

j_call: TRBJ2-7
clone_size: -
v_call: TRBV1
d_call: -
cdr3_nt: TGCACCAGCAGCCAAGGAAAGCCGGGACTTCCGACCTACGAGCAGTACTTC
cdr3_aa: CTSSQGKPGLPTYEQYF

j_call: TRBJ1-1
clone_size: -
v_call: TRBV5-1
d_call: -
cdr3_nt: TGCGCCAGCAGCTTGTTGCAGTCCAACACTGAAGCTTTCTTT
cdr3_aa: CASSLLQSNTEAFF

j_call: TRBJ2-7
clone_size: -
v_call: TRBV6-2/TRBV6-3
d_call: TRBD2
cdr3_nt: TGTGCCAGCAGTTCCCTCGGACTAGCGAACACCTACGAGCAGTACTTC
cdr3_aa: CASSSLGLANTYEQYF

j_call: TRBJ2-7
clone_size: few
v_call: TRBV6-2/TRBV6-3
d_call: -
cdr3_nt: TGTGCCAGCAGTTACTCAATAAGGCCAGGGGACTCCTACGAGCAGTACTTC
cdr3_aa: CASSYSIRPGDSYEQYF

j_call: TRBJ1-2
clone_size: once
v_call: TRBV5-1
d_call: -
cdr3_nt: TGCGCCAGCAGCCTTTCGTCCATCGGGGCGGGGAGCTATGGCTACACCTTC
cdr3_aa: CASSLSSIGAGSYGYTF

j_call: TRBJ2-1
clone_size: -
v_call: TRBV27
d_call: -
cdr3_nt: TGTGCCAGCACCCCCCTCGGTGGGGCCAATGAGCAGTTCTTC
cdr3_aa: CASTPLGGANEQFF

j_call: TRBJ2-1
clone_size: -
v_call: TRBV7-3
d_call: TRBD2
cdr3_nt: TGTGCCAGCAGCTCTGGACTAGCGGGAGTCCGGTACAATGAGCAGTTCTTC
cdr3_aa: CASSSGLAGVRYNEQFF

j_call: TRBJ2-5
clone_size: -
v_call: TRBV25-1
d_call: TRBD2
cdr3_nt: TGTGCCAGCAGTGACCCCGGACTAGCGGGAGAGACCCAGTACTTC
cdr3_aa: CASSDPGLAGETQYF

j_call: TRBJ2-1
clone_size: -
v_call: TRBV7-3
d_call: TRBD2
cdr3_nt: TGTGCCAGCAGCTTAACGTTCGGGACTAGCGGGAGGGGAAATGAGCAGTTCTTC
cdr3_aa: CASSLTFGTSGRGNEQFF

j_call: TRBJ2-3
clone_size: -
v_call: TRBV6-5
d_call: -
cdr3_nt: TGTGCCAGCAGTTACTCGAGACTTGGCACAGATACGCAGTATTTT
cdr3_aa: CASSYSRLGTDTQYF

j_call: TRBJ1-6
clone_size: -
v_call: TRBV6-5
d_call: TRBD1
cdr3_nt: TGTGCCAGCAGTTACGGGCAGGGGGCGGTTAATTCACCCCTCCACTTT
cdr3_aa: CASSYGQGAVNSPLHF

j_call: TRBJ1-2
clone_size: -
v_call: TRBV28
d_call: TRBD1
cdr3_nt: TGTGCCAGCAGTTTACCCTGGACAGGGGGCCTTAACTATGGCTACACCTTC
cdr3_aa: CASSLPWTGGLNYGYTF

j_call: TRBJ1-6
clone_size: -
v_call: TRBV6-5
d_call: -
cdr3_nt: TGTGCCAGCAGAGAGGGGGTCGGTAATTCACCCCTCCACTTT
cdr3_aa: CASREGVGNSPLHF

j_call: TRBJ1-2
clone_size: -
v_call: TRBV7-2
d_call: TRBD1
cdr3_nt: TGTGCCAGCAGCTTAGCGCGACAGGGCCATGGCTACACCTTC
cdr3_aa: CASSLARQGHGYTF

j_call: TRBJ2-1
clone_size: -
v_call: TRBV7-6
d_call: -
cdr3_nt: TGTGCCAGCAGCTTATTCGGCTCCTACAATGAGCAGTTCTTC
cdr3_aa: CASSLFGSYNEQFF

j_call: TRBJ1-1
clone_size: -
v_call: TRBV6-5
d_call: TRBD1
cdr3_nt: TGTGCCAGGCGGCCGGGACAGGGGAACACTGAAGCTTTCTTT
cdr3_aa: CARRPGQGNTEAFF

j_call: TRBJ2-5
clone_size: -
v_call: TRBV18
d_call: -
cdr3_nt: TGTGCCAGCTCACCGTTAGGGCAGGGCATCCAAGAGACCCAGTACTTC
cdr3_aa: CASSPLGQGIQETQYF

j_call: TRBJ2-1
clone_size: once
v_call: TRBV7-2
d_call: -
cdr3_nt: TGTGCCAGCAGCTTAGGGTCGGGAGTAACCTACAATGAGCAGTTCTTC
cdr3_aa: CASSLGSGVTYNEQFF

j_call: TRBJ2-7
clone_size: -
v_call: TRBV7-3
d_call: -
cdr3_nt: TGTGCCAGCAGCTTAACGGGGGACTTATCCTACGAGCAGTACTTC
cdr3_aa: CASSLTGDLSYEQYF

j_call: TRBJ1-5
clone_size: -
v_call: TRBV25-1
d_call: -
cdr3_nt: TGTGCCACTAGGGGCAGGGCCAATCAGCCCCAGCATTTT
cdr3_aa: CATRGRANQPQHF

j_call: TRBJ1-1
clone_size: -
v_call: TRBV10-3
d_call: TRBD1
cdr3_nt: TGTGCCATCAGTGCCGCCACAGGGGGCACTGAAGCTTTCTTT
cdr3_aa: CAISAATGGTEAFF

j_call: TRBJ2-5
clone_size: -
v_call: TRBV12-3/TRBV12-4
d_call: -
cdr3_nt: TGTGCCAGCAGACAGGGTTCGAGGACCCAGTACTTC
cdr3_aa: CASRQGSRTQYF

j_call: TRBJ2-3
clone_size: -
v_call: TRBV19
d_call: -
cdr3_nt: TGTGCCAGTAGTGCAGGACAGTCAGTCACAGATACGCAGTATTTT
cdr3_aa: CASSAGQSVTDTQYF

j_call: TRBJ1-5
clone_size: -
v_call: TRBV7-8
d_call: -
cdr3_nt: TGTGCCGGCAGCACCTCGCAGATACGTCAGCCCCAGCATTTT
cdr3_aa: CAGSTSQIRQPQHF

j_call: TRBJ1-1
clone_size: -
v_call: TRBV7-3
d_call: -
cdr3_nt: TGTGCCAGCAGCTTACAGGGTGGGAACACTGAAGCTTTCTTT
cdr3_aa: CASSLQGGNTEAFF

j_call: TRBJ2-1
clone_size: -
v_call: TRBV7-9
d_call: -
cdr3_nt: TGTGCCAGCAAGGTTTCGGCGGGTAATGAGCAGTTCTTC
cdr3_aa: CASKVSAGNEQFF

j_call: TRBJ2-7
clone_size: -
v_call: TRBV5-1
d_call: -
cdr3_nt: TGCGCCAGCAGACGCGCGGCAGACGTCTACGAGCAGTACTTC
cdr3_aa: CASRRAADVYEQYF

j_call: TRBJ2-5
clone_size: -
v_call: TRBV7-8
d_call: -
cdr3_nt: TGTGCCAGCAGCTACTACCCTAGGGGCCTTGAAGAGACCCAGTACTTC
cdr3_aa: CASSYYPRGLEETQYF

j_call: TRBJ1-2
clone_size: -
v_call: TRBV19
d_call: -
cdr3_nt: TGTGCCAGCACAGCATCTGGGGGCTACACCTTC
cdr3_aa: CASTASGGYTF

j_call: TRBJ2-3
clone_size: -
v_call: TRBV24-1
d_call: TRBD2
cdr3_nt: TGTGCCACCAGTGCGCGGCAGGGACTAGCGGGGGCAAGGGATACGCAGTATTTT
cdr3_aa: CATSARQGLAGARDTQYF

j_call: TRBJ2-5
clone_size: -
v_call: TRBV4-2
d_call: -
cdr3_nt: TGTGCCAGCAGCCAATCCGGACAGCAAGAGACCCAGTACTTC
cdr3_aa: CASSQSGQQETQYF

j_call: TRBJ2-1
clone_size: once
v_call: TRBV9
d_call: -
cdr3_nt: TGTGCCAGCAGCGTAGCGGGGGGCGGCTCCTACAATGAGCAGTTCTTC
cdr3_aa: CASSVAGGGSYNEQFF

j_call: TRBJ1-6
clone_size: -
v_call: TRBV7-2
d_call: -
cdr3_nt: TGTGCCAGCAGCTCTGAGGTTTATAATTCACCCCTCCACTTT
cdr3_aa: CASSSEVYNSPLHF

j_call: TRBJ1-1
clone_size: -
v_call: TRBV19
d_call: -
cdr3_nt: TGTGCCAGTACTCTTCGATGGCCACATGAAGAGAACACTGAAGCTTTCTTT
cdr3_aa: CASTLRWPHEENTEAFF

j_call: TRBJ2-2
clone_size: -
v_call: TRBV9
d_call: -
cdr3_nt: TGTGCCAGCAGCGTGGGGGGTGCGAACACCGGGGAGCTGTTTTTT
cdr3_aa: CASSVGGANTGELFF

j_call: TRBJ2-1
clone_size: -
v_call: TRBV30
d_call: -
cdr3_nt: TGTGCCTGGACGGTCAAGGGGCTCGAGGTTGAGCAGTTCTTC
cdr3_aa: CAWTVKGLEVEQFF

j_call: TRBJ1-2
clone_size: -
v_call: TRBV5-3
d_call: TRBD1
cdr3_nt: TGTGCCAGAAGCACCCGATCCGGGACAGGGGGCGCGGAGGTCGGCTACACCTTC
cdr3_aa: CARSTRSGTGGAEVGYTF